This T cell receptor (beta chain) emerged from a study of cytomegalovirus exposure and HLA in healthy donors. Germline V CDR1 and CDR2: SNHLY, FYNNEI. Trimming took 10 bases from V and 2 from J, leaving 16 bases between them. The CDR3 loop spans 14 amino acids. The PCR was carried out with 60 Vbeta primers and 13 Jbeta primers. Libraries were prepared by immunoSEQ multiplex PCR; TCRdb keeps only in-frame clonotypes and omits some of them. Counted here are about 160,000 clones, around 80% occurring once; the ten biggest clones make up approximately 6.8%. The V call is TRBV2, the J call TRBJ2-3, with D possibly TRBD2 on 6 matching bases. The receptor comes from a woman aged 40 to 49 in good health and CMV-seropositive. The sequenced sample was PBMCs. CDR3 sequence reads: CATRGRGATDTQYF. Here the CDR3 DNA reads TGTGCCACCCGTGGGCGGGGAGCCACAGATACGCAGTATTTT.